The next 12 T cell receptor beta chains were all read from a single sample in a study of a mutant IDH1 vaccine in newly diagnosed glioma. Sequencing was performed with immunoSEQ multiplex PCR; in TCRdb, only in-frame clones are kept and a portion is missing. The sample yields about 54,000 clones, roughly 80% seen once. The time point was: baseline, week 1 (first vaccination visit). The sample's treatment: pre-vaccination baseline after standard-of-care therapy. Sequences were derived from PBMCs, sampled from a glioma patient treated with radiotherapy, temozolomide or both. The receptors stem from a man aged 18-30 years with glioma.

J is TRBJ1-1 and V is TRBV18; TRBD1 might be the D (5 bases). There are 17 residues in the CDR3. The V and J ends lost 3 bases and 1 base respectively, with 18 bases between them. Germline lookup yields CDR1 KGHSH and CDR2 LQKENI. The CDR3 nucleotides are TGTGCCAGCTCACCGGTCTCGGGGACGGGCGGGAACACTGAAGCTTTCTTT. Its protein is CASSPVSGTGGNTEAFF.

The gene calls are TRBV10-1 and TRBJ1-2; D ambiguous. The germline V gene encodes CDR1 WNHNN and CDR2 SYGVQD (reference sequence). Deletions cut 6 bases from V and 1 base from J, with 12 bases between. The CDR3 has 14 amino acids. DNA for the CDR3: TGCGCCAGCAGAGTTTCCGGAGATAACTATGGCTACACCTTC. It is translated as CASRVSGDNYGYTF.

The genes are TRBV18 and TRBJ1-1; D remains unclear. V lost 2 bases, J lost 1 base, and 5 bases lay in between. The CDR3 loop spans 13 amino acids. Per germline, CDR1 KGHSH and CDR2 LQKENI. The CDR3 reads CASSPTQNTEAFF. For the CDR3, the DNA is TGTGCCAGCTCACCAACACAGAACACTGAAGCTTTCTTT.

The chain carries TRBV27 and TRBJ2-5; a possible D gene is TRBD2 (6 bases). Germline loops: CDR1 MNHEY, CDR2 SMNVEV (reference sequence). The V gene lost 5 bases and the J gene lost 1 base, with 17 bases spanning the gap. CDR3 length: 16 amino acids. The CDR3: CASSPRAGRFQETQYF. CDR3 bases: TGTGCCAGCAGTCCTAGAGCAGGGAGGTTCCAAGAGACCCAGTACTTC.

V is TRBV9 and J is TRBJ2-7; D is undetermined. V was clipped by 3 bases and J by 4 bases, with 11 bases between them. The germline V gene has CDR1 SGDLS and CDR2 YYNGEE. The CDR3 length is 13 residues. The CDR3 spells CASSAGGPYEQYF. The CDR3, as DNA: TGTGCCAGCAGCGCAGGTGGCCCGTACGAGCAGTACTTC.

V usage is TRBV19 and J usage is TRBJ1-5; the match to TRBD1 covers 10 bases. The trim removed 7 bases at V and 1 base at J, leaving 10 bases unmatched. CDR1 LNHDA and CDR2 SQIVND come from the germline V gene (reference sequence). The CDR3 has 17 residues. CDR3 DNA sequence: TGTGCCAGTACCCCAATGTGGGGACAGGGGAGCAATCAGCCCCAGCATTTT. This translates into CASTPMWGQGSNQPQHF. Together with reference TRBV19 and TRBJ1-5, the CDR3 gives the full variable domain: DGGITQSPKYLFRKEGQNVTLSCEQNLNHDAMYWYRQDPGQGLRLIYYSQIVNDFQKGDIAEGYSVSREKKESFPLTVTSAQKNPTAFYLCASTPMWGQGSNQPQHFGDGTRLSIL.

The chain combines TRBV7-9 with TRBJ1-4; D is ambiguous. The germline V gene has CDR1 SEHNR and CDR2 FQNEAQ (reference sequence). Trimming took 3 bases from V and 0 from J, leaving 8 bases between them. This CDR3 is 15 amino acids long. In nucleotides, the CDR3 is TGTGCCAGCAGCTTCCCGGAACCAACTAATGAAAAACTGTTTTTT. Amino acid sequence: CASSFPEPTNEKLFF.

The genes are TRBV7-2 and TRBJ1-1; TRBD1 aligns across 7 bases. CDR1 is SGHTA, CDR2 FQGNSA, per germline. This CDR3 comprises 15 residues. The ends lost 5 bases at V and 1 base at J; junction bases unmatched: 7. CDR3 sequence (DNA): TGTGCCAGCAGCCCCCAGGGGGGCGAGAACACTGAAGCTTTCTTT. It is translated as CASSPQGGENTEAFF.

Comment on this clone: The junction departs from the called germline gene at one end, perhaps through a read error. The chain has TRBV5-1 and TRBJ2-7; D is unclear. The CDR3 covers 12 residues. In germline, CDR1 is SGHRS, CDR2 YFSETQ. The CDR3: CASSLDSFEQYF. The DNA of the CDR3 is TGCGCCAGCAGCTTGGACTCCTTCGAGCAGTACTTC.

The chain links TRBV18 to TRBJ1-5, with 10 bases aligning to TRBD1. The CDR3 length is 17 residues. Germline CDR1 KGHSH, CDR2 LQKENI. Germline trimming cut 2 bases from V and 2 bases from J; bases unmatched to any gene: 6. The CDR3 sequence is CASSPTSGTGGNQPQHF. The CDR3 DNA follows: TGTGCCAGCTCACCAACCTCCGGGACAGGGGGCAATCAGCCCCAGCATTTT.

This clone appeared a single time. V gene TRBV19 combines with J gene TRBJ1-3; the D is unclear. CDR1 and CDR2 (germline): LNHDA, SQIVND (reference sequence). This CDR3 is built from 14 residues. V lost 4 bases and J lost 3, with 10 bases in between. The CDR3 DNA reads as TGTGCCAGTAGTACCGGGGTCGTTGGAAACACCATATATTTT. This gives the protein CASSTGVVGNTIYF.

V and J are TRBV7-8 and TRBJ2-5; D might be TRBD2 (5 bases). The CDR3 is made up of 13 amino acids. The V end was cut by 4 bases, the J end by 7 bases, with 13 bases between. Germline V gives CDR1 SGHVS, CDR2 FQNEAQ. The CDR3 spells CASSSLREGTQYF. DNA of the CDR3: TGTGCCAGCAGCTCCCTCCGGGAAGGGACCCAGTACTTC.